A single sample is the source of the 21 T cell receptor beta chains below, sequenced in a study of response to subunit inactivated influenza vaccine. TCRdb re-derived calls from the RT-PCR reads in MiXCR, one entry per CDR3 protein. The sample includes around 570,000 distinct CDR3 sequences, 11% of them seen just once. This sample was shared with a second study, whose subject was T cells expressing NK-cell markers. That paper adds: UMIs were included in TCR beta cDNA generated by 5'RACE template switching.

The sample in question was PBMCs from blood, obtained on the day of vaccination. The receptors were gathered from a man in his forties or fifties who received an inactivated influenza vaccine.

The V and J genes are TRBV4-2 and TRBJ1-5; 9 positions agree with TRBD1. With V trimmed by 2 bases and J by 3 bases, 5 bases remained unmatched. Germline V gene data show CDR1 as LGHNA and CDR2 as YNFKEQ. The CDR3 runs 16 residues. This CDR3 is CASSQKGQGFNQPQHF. CDR3 bases: TGTGCCAGCAGCCAAAAGGGACAGGGCTTCAATCAGCCCCAGCATTTT.

This clonotype was picked up a small number of times. The chain joins TRBV2 to TRBJ2-4; tentative D call: TRBD1 (6 bases). The ends were cut back, 0 bases at V and 3 bases at J, with 12 bases in the middle. The CDR3 runs to 16 residues. Looked up from germline, CDR1 is SNHLY and CDR2 is FYNNEI. The CDR3 coding sequence is TGTGCCAGCAGTGAAGCGCAGGGGAAGGACAAAAACATTCAGTACTTC. Translating it yields CASSEAQGKDKNIQYF. Full variable domain (outside the CDR3, taken from reference TRBV2 and TRBJ2-4): EPEVTQTPSHQVTQMGQEVILRCVPISNHLYFYWYRQILGQKVEFLVSFYNNEISEKSEIFDDQFSVERPDGSNFTLKIRSTKLEDSAMYFCASSEAQGKDKNIQYFGAGTRLSVL.

This clonotype has ten or more counts. This chain uses TRBV12-3 or TRBV12-4 with TRBJ2-1; 11 bases match TRBD2. This CDR3 contains 14 residues. J gave up 9 bases and V 7 bases, and 8 bases lay outside the gene matches. The CDR3, as DNA: TGTGCCAGCACAACTAGCGGGGGCCGCGGTGAGCAGTTCTTC. Residues: CASTTSGGRGEQFF.

The chain is built from TRBV12-3 or TRBV12-4 and TRBJ1-5; the D gene is possibly TRBD1 (5 bases). Between the trimmed V and J ends, which lost 1 base and 0 bases, there was a span of 10 bases. CDR3 size: 16 residues. The CDR3 reads CASSLEGIYSNQPQHF. The CDR3 DNA follows: TGTGCCAGCAGTTTAGAGGGGATTTATAGCAATCAGCCCCAGCATTTT.

CDR3 sequence reads: CASSPRDVHNEQFF. The CDR3 coding sequence is TGTGCCAGCAGCCCCCGGGATGTTCACAATGAGCAGTTCTTC. The rearrangement joins TRBV3-1 to TRBJ2-1; a weak D match, TRBD2 (5 bases). This CDR3 is built from 14 residues. Germline V gives CDR1 LGHDT, CDR2 YNNKEL (reference sequence). The germline V and J ends were trimmed by 4 bases and 5 bases, with 12 bases remaining between them.

This clonotype occurred many times. The chain links TRBV5-1 to TRBJ2-7, with D possibly being TRBD2 (5 bases). Trimming removed 3 bases from V and 2 bases from J, with 15 bases in between. The CDR3 is 15 residues long. Germline CDR1 reads SGHRS; CDR2 reads YFSETQ. DNA for the CDR3: TGCGCCAGCAGCTCACATACTAGGAGCCCCTACGAGCAGTACTTC. Translating it yields CASSSHTRSPYEQYF. Full variable domain (outside the CDR3, taken from reference TRBV5-1 and TRBJ2-7): KAGVTQTPRYLIKTRGQQVTLSCSPISGHRSVSWYQQTPGQGLQFLFEYFSETQRNKGNFPGRFSGRQFSNSRSEMNVSTLELGDSALYLCASSSHTRSPYEQYFGPGTRLTVT.

The chain recombines TRBV5-1 with TRBJ2-2, with unresolved D. This CDR3 has 14 amino acids. The V and J ends lost 0 bases and 7 bases respectively, with 10 bases between them. Germline-derived CDR1 and CDR2 are SGHRS and YFSETQ. The DNA of the CDR3 is TGCGCCAGCAGCTTGGACAGCCTCGGCGGGGAGCTGTTTTTT. Amino acid sequence: CASSLDSLGGELFF.

This clonotype was seen a few times. V gene TRBV29-1 combines with J gene TRBJ2-1, with D uncertain. In germline, CDR1 is SQVTM, CDR2 ANQGSEA. V lost 2 bases and J lost 7, with 18 bases in between. CDR3 length: 15 residues. The CDR3 nucleotides are TGCAGCGTTGAAAACCCCAGGCACCCGGTGAATGAGCAGTTCTTC. Translated, it gives CSVENPRHPVNEQFF.

This clonotype was seen ten or more times. V usage is TRBV12-3 or TRBV12-4 and J usage is TRBJ2-5, with D uncertain. The V gene lost 0 bases and the J gene lost 3 bases, with 2 bases spanning the gap. The CDR3 contains 12 residues. CDR3 region: CASSLAEETQYF. The CDR3 coding sequence is TGTGCCAGCAGTTTAGCCGAAGAGACCCAGTACTTC.

The sample holds a few counts of this clonotype. This chain links TRBV24-1 with TRBJ2-5; D gene ambiguous. The CDR3 has 12 residues. Looked up from germline, CDR1 is KGHDR and CDR2 is SFDVKD. Trimming stripped 5 bases from V and 2 bases from J, with 5 bases between. CDR3 DNA sequence: TGTGCCACCAGTGGTCTTCAAGAGACCCAGTACTTC. Encoded protein: CATSGLQETQYF.

The chain carries TRBV4-3 and TRBJ2-1; D not certain. The CDR3 consists of 15 residues. Germline V CDR1 and CDR2: LGHNA, YSLEER. The V gene lost 5 bases and the J gene lost 0 bases, with 11 bases spanning the gap. The CDR3 DNA sequence: TGCGCCAGCAGCATAACTGGTAGCTCCTACAATGAGCAGTTCTTC. Translated, it gives CASSITGSSYNEQFF.

The V call is TRBV12-3 or TRBV12-4, the J call TRBJ2-1; 7 positions match TRBD2. The CDR3 sequence is 16 residues long. V shed 2 bases, J shed 2 bases, and the junction held 6 bases outside the gene matches. The CDR3 protein is CASSLTPGTTYNEQFF. Here the CDR3 DNA reads TGTGCCAGCAGTTTAACCCCCGGGACTACCTACAATGAGCAGTTCTTC.

This clonotype was counted ten times or more. The rearrangement joins TRBV5-6 to TRBJ1-3; D is uncertain. V was trimmed by 3 bases and J by 1 base, leaving 5 bases between them. Per germline, CDR1 SGHDT and CDR2 YYEEEE. This CDR3 comprises 13 residues. In nucleotides, the CDR3 is TGTGCCAGCAGCTCCCGTTCTGGAAACACCATATATTTT. It encodes CASSSRSGNTIYF.

The genes are TRBV20-1 and TRBJ2-7; TRBD1 is a possible D gene (5 bases). The CDR3 consists of 11 residues. Germline lookup yields CDR1 DFQATT and CDR2 SNEGSKA (reference sequence). V was trimmed by 8 bases and J by 3 bases, leaving 11 bases between them. As DNA, the CDR3 is TGCAGTATGCGCAGGGACTACGAGCAGTACTTC. Translating it yields CSMRRDYEQYF.

This clonotype appeared a few times. The chain couples TRBV12-3 or TRBV12-4 to TRBJ2-5; the match to TRBD2 covers 11 bases. This CDR3 contains 14 residues. Trimming cost V 5 bases and J 5 bases; bases outside gene matches: 4. The CDR3 region is CASSDLAGGETQYF. The CDR3 region has the DNA TGTGCCAGCAGTGATTTAGCGGGAGGGGAGACCCAGTACTTC.

This clonotype was seen many times. This sequence joins TRBV5-1 and TRBJ2-7; TRBD1 matches at 8 bases. This CDR3 region has 14 residues. Germline V gene sequence: CDR1 SGHRS, CDR2 YFSETQ. V shed 4 bases and J 2 bases; nucleotides not matched to a gene: 5. The CDR3 coding sequence is TGCGCCAGCAGCCCCGGGACAGGAGCCTACGAGCAGTACTTC. Translating gives CASSPGTGAYEQYF.

The chain has TRBV30 and TRBJ2-1, with D perhaps TRBD1 or TRBD2 (6 bases each). The V gene's germline CDR1 is GTSNPN and CDR2 SVGIG (reference sequence). The CDR3 totals 15 residues. The germline V and J ends were trimmed by 0 bases and 5 bases, with 14 bases remaining between them. This CDR3 is CAWSVGGYSNNEQFF. CDR3 coding DNA: TGTGCCTGGAGTGTAGGGGGGTACAGTAACAATGAGCAGTTCTTC.

This rearrangement joins TRBV24-1 to TRBJ2-2; D remains unclear. Germline loops: CDR1 KGHDR, CDR2 SFDVKD. This CDR3 is built from 15 residues. Trimming removed 4 bases from V and 1 base from J, with 9 bases in between. CDR3 sequence reads: CATSEGGRNTGELFF. The CDR3 DNA sequence: TGTGCCACCAGTGAGGGTGGCAGGAACACCGGGGAGCTGTTTTTT.

This clonotype has more than one count but fewer than ten. This chain connects TRBV18 to TRBJ1-1; the D is unclear. The V end lost 6 bases, the J end lost 4 bases, and 9 bases lay between the germline ends. The germline CDR1 and CDR2 sequences are KGHSH and LQKENI. This CDR3 contains 12 residues. For the CDR3, the DNA is TGTGCCAGCTCTCCGACGGTCACTGAAGCTTTCTTT. Its translation is CASSPTVTEAFF.

This clonotype was detected only a few times. The gene calls are TRBV20-1 and TRBJ2-7, with 12 bases that match TRBD2. V lost 3 bases to trimming and J lost 3 bases; unmatched junction nucleotides: 6. The length of the CDR3 is 15 residues. The germline V gene has CDR1 DFQATT and CDR2 SNEGSKA (reference sequence). Written as DNA, the CDR3 is TGCAGTGCTAGTCCCAGGACTAGCGGGGACTACGAGCAGTACTTC. Protein: CSASPRTSGDYEQYF.

This clonotype has a handful of counts. The genes are TRBV18 and TRBJ2-1; D tentatively fits TRBD1 or TRBD2 (6 bases each). The germline V gene encodes CDR1 KGHSH and CDR2 LQKENI. The CDR3 loop spans 17 amino acids. The V end lost 0 bases, the J end lost 10 bases, and 22 bases lay between the germline ends. The CDR3 spells CASSPPMVTGRRGEQFF. The CDR3 DNA reads as TGTGCCAGCTCACCACCGATGGTAACAGGGAGGCGGGGAGAGCAGTTCTTC.